The T cell receptor beta chain described here comes from a study of glioma-infiltrating T cells after dendritic cell vaccination. Overall study: Patients had newly diagnosed or recurrent glioblastoma and received dendritic cell vaccines. Autologous tumor lysate-pulsed dendritic cell vaccination was given between the early 2000s and the early 2010s. Study outcomes and limitations: Longer survival after dendritic cell vaccination followed higher pretreatment TIL content.

This clone appeared a few times. What it recognizes is unknown. In germline, CDR1 is MDHEN, CDR2 SYDVKM. The V end was cut by 2 bases, the J end by 12 bases, with 11 bases between. The CDR3 spans 12 residues. The method was immunoSEQ multiplex PCR; TCRdb's version includes in-frame clones alone and lacks a portion of them. Seen here are tens of thousands of clones, 87% observed once, and the top ten hold around 2%. Time point indicated: after dendritic cell vaccination, including at tumor progression/relapse. This chain connects TRBV28 to TRBJ1-5; TRBD1 is a possible D gene (5 bases). The sample in question was blood, obtained after dendritic cell vaccination. This sequence was found in a human donor with glioblastoma. In DNA, the CDR3 is TGTGCCAGCAGTTTAAAAGTGGGGGGCCAGCATTTT. Translating gives CASSLKVGGQHF.